The 2 T cell receptor beta chains listed next were all sequenced from one sample in a study of radiotherapy plus CTLA-4 blockade in lung cancer. This table comes from immunoSEQ multiplex PCR, and its TCRdb copy is limited to in-frame clones, with some not included. This sample has some 110,000 clones; roughly 80% occur once, and the top ten carry roughly 3.5%. This specimen was peripheral blood, taken from a patient treated with radiotherapy plus ipilimumab. Receptors originate from a human donor with non-small cell lung cancer that progressed on radiotherapy plus ipilimumab. Some clones in this sample may be carry-over from other donors' samples.

The chain recombines TRBV4-2 with TRBJ2-2; the D gene is possibly TRBD1 (6 bases). The CDR3 is 16 residues long. The germline gives CDR1 LGHNA, CDR2 YNFKEQ. V dropped 4 bases and J dropped 0 bases, with 12 bases sitting between them. This CDR3 reads CASSRGTTANTGELFF. The CDR3 DNA reads TGTGCCAGCAGCCGAGGGACAACCGCGAACACCGGGGAGCTGTTTTTT.

This rearrangement joins TRBV7-2 to TRBJ1-5; D might be TRBD1 (5 bases). CDR3 length equals 18 residues. Germline CDR1 SGHTA, CDR2 FQGNSA. The germline V and J ends were trimmed by 1 base and 0 bases, with 16 bases remaining between them. CDR3 amino acids: CASSLVPGPPYSNQPQHF. CDR3 in DNA: TGTGCCAGCAGCTTAGTACCAGGGCCCCCCTATAGCAATCAGCCCCAGCATTTT.